One sample yielded the 25 T cell receptor beta chains listed below, sequenced in a study of early T cells in non-severe SARS-CoV-2 infection. TCRdb recomputed calls from the 5' RACE reads with MiXCR, one row per CDR3 protein. Of some 49,000 distinct CDR3 sequences in the sample, approximately 10% were seen once. The sequencing input was whole blood. The receptors derive from an adult who was a healthcare worker with PCR-confirmed SARS-CoV-2 infection or an uninfected control (not recorded which).

With respect to this clonotype: This may be a read error: a much more frequent sequence differs by one nucleotide. Since no conserved phenylalanine or tryptophan closes the CDR3, a read error is the likely cause. The CDR3 spells CASSWDRTNEKLFL. DNA for the CDR3: TGTGCCAGCAGCTGGGACAGGACTAATGAAAAACTGTTTTTA. The chain uses TRBV13 and TRBJ1-4; TRBD1 agrees at 8 bases. The CDR3 has 14 residues. Losses at the gene ends were 4 bases for V and 2 bases for J; bases not matched to a gene: 0. CDR1 PRHDT and CDR2 FYEKMQ come from the germline V gene (reference sequence).

This clonotype occurred a few times. The chain couples TRBV28 to TRBJ1-1; D call uncertain. The V gene lost 9 bases and the J gene lost 5 bases, with 22 bases spanning the gap. From germline, CDR1 is MDHEN and CDR2 SYDVKM. CDR3 length equals 15 residues. The chain's CDR3 is CASPPSRGKSTEAFF. The DNA of the CDR3 is TGTGCCAGTCCCCCTAGCCGGGGTAAGAGTACTGAAGCTTTCTTT.

The sample holds a few counts of this clonotype. The chain uses TRBV7-9 and TRBJ1-2, with TRBD1 identical over 7 bases. This CDR3 is built from 16 residues. The germline gives CDR1 SEHNR, CDR2 FQNEAQ (reference sequence). J gave up 5 bases and V 0 bases, and 9 bases lay outside the gene matches. In DNA form, the CDR3 reads TGTGCCAGCAGCTTAGCCCGGGACAGAGATTCGTATGGCTACACCTTC. It yields the protein CASSLARDRDSYGYTF.

This chain links TRBV7-3 with TRBJ2-2; D is uncertain. The V gene's germline CDR1 is SGHTA and CDR2 FQGTGA. This CDR3 is built from 14 residues. The V gene lost 4 bases and the J gene lost 0 bases, with 6 bases spanning the gap. This CDR3 reads CASSWAANTGELFF. CDR3 bases: TGTGCCAGCAGCTGGGCGGCGAACACCGGGGAGCTGTTTTTT.

This chain links TRBV6-5 with TRBJ2-7; TRBD2 matches at 9 bases. The germline V gene has CDR1 MNHEY and CDR2 SVGAGI. J lost 3 bases, V lost 10 bases, and 4 bases had no gene match. CDR3 length: 12 residues. CDR3 loop: CAIRTSDYEQYF. The DNA for the CDR3 is TGTGCCATCCGGACTAGCGACTACGAGCAGTACTTC.

The chain is built from TRBV9 and TRBJ2-1, with D unclear. The CDR3 has 13 residues. Germline V gives CDR1 SGDLS, CDR2 YYNGEE. V gave up 2 bases and J gave up 8 bases, with 11 bases separating them. CDR3 residues: CASSVRSFDEQFF. CDR3 DNA sequence: TGTGCCAGCAGCGTCCGGTCGTTCGATGAGCAGTTCTTC.

This clonotype was detected ten times or more. This chain joins TRBV12-3 or TRBV12-4 and TRBJ2-1, with a possible D match to TRBD1 (5 bases). This CDR3 has 17 amino acids. The V gene lost 2 bases and the J gene lost 6 bases, with 20 bases spanning the gap. CDR3 sequence: CASSLMLTGSRGNEQFF. The CDR3 DNA sequence: TGTGCCAGCAGTTTAATGCTAACGGGTTCAAGGGGCAATGAGCAGTTCTTC.

This chain links TRBV4-1 with TRBJ2-5, with D perhaps matching TRBD2 (6 bases). The CDR3 contains 15 residues. CDR1 is MGHRA and CDR2 is YSYEKL in the germline V gene. V dropped 3 bases and J dropped 5 bases, with 16 bases sitting between them. CDR3 sequence: CASSQDGTLGETQYF. CDR3 in DNA: TGCGCCAGCAGCCAGGACGGGACTTTGGGCGAGACCCAGTACTTC.

This clonotype has only a few counts. In DNA, the CDR3 is TGTGCCACCCCACCCGGGGGAGCTGAGCAGTTCTTC. Residues: CATPPGGAEQFF. The gene calls are TRBV7-4 and TRBJ2-1, with a weak D call TRBD2 (6 bases). CDR1 SGHVT and CDR2 SQSDAQ come from the germline V gene. This CDR3 is 12 amino acids long. Trimming took 10 bases from V and 9 from J, leaving 16 bases between them. The full variable domain, completed using reference TRBV7-4 and TRBJ2-1, is GAGVSQSPRYKVAKRGRDVALRCDSISGHVTLYWYRQTLGQGSEVLTYSQSDAQRDKSGRPSGRFSAERPERSVSTLKIQRTEQGDSAVYLCATPPGGAEQFFGPGTRLTVL.

This clonotype came up many times. The V and J genes are TRBV19 and TRBJ1-5; unclear D gene. The CDR3 contains 14 residues. V lost 7 bases, J lost 3 bases, and 13 bases lay in between. Germline V lookup: CDR1 LNHDA, CDR2 SQIVND (reference sequence). The CDR3 nucleotides are TGTGCCAGTACCCCACGGGCGTTCAATCAGCCCCAGCATTTT. Protein sequence: CASTPRAFNQPQHF.

This clonotype was counted between two and nine times. V and J are TRBV7-2 and TRBJ2-1; D unclear. Germline V CDR1 and CDR2: SGHTA, FQGNSA. V lost 2 bases and J 0 bases, leaving 8 bases between the germline ends. The CDR3 sequence is 15 residues long. In DNA, the CDR3 is TGTGCCAGCAGCTTACGACTGGACTCCTACAATGAGCAGTTCTTC. It translates to CASSLRLDSYNEQFF. Full variable domain (rest looked up from reference TRBV7-2 and TRBJ2-1): GAGVSQSPSNKVTEKGKDVELRCDPISGHTALYWYRQSLGQGLEFLIYFQGNSAPDKSGLPSDRFSAERTGGSVSTLTIQRTQQEDSAVYLCASSLRLDSYNEQFFGPGTRLTVL.

The V gene is TRBV7-2, the J gene TRBJ2-4; the D gene is possibly TRBD2 (5 bases). V shed 5 bases and J shed 5 bases, with 10 bases lying between them. This CDR3 is 13 amino acids long. Germline V lookup: CDR1 SGHTA, CDR2 FQGNSA. CDR3 DNA sequence: TGTGCCAGCAGCCCCGGACTGGAAAACATTCAGTACTTC. This gives the protein CASSPGLENIQYF.

The chain links TRBV5-4 to TRBJ2-7; perhaps TRBD2 as D (6 bases). The germline V and J ends were trimmed by 4 bases and 0 bases, with 14 bases remaining between them. This CDR3 spans 15 amino acids. The germline V gene has CDR1 SGHNT and CDR2 YYREEE (reference sequence). The CDR3 spells CASSPGTGSSYEQYF. The CDR3 nucleotides are TGTGCCAGCAGCCCAGGGACCGGGAGCTCCTACGAGCAGTACTTC. Full variable domain (rest looked up from reference TRBV5-4 and TRBJ2-7): ETGVTQSPTHLIKTRGQQVTLRCSSQSGHNTVSWYQQALGQGPQFIFQYYREEENGRGNFPPRFSGLQFPNYSSELNVNALELDDSALYLCASSPGTGSSYEQYFGPGTRLTVT.

This clonotype has at least ten counts. V and J are TRBV18 and TRBJ1-6; TRBD1 matches at 8 bases. The CDR3 is made up of 14 amino acids. Germline V gene data show CDR1 as KGHSH and CDR2 as LQKENI. V was pared by 6 bases and J by 9 bases, with 7 bases of the junction left unmatched. CDR3 in amino acids: CASSPGGTASPLHF. CDR3 bases: TGTGCCAGCTCTCCAGGGGGCACGGCTTCACCCCTCCACTTT.

This clonotype was counted ten times or more. V and J are TRBV5-1 and TRBJ1-1; D is undetermined. In germline, CDR1 is SGHRS, CDR2 YFSETQ. V lost 0 bases and J lost 1, with 7 bases in between. This CDR3 contains 14 residues. The CDR3 region is CASSLVPENTEAFF. The CDR3, as DNA: TGCGCCAGCAGCTTGGTCCCGGAGAACACTGAAGCTTTCTTT. Drawing the rest from reference TRBV5-1 and TRBJ1-1, the complete variable domain is KAGVTQTPRYLIKTRGQQVTLSCSPISGHRSVSWYQQTPGQGLQFLFEYFSETQRNKGNFPGRFSGRQFSNSRSEMNVSTLELGDSALYLCASSLVPENTEAFFGQGTRLTVV.

The genes are TRBV2 and TRBJ2-3; D remains unclear. With 10 bases removed from V and 3 bases from J, the gap between germline ends came to 17 bases. The CDR3 is 14 amino acids. The germline CDR1 and CDR2 sequences are SNHLY and FYNNEI. This chain's CDR3 is CATPTRDGTDTQYF. CDR3 coding DNA: TGTGCCACCCCCACCCGCGACGGGACAGATACGCAGTATTTT.

The chain uses TRBV25-1 and TRBJ2-6; D unresolved. Germline CDR1 is MGHDK and CDR2 is SYGVNS. V gave up 3 bases and J gave up 0 bases, with 6 bases separating them. The CDR3 has 15 residues. Here the CDR3 DNA reads TGTGCCAGCAGTGACCGCAGCTCTGGGGCCAACGTCCTGACTTTC. Protein product: CASSDRSSGANVLTF.

The chain has TRBV5-5 and TRBJ2-2; the D is unclear. Germline V CDR1 and CDR2: SGHKS, YYEKEE (reference sequence). CDR3 length equals 11 residues. With 1 base removed from V and 10 bases from J, the gap between germline ends came to 5 bases. CDR3 sequence (DNA): TGTGCCAGCAGCTTGAACAAGGAGCTGTTTTTT. Translated, it gives CASSLNKELFF.

This clonotype has more than one count but fewer than ten. The CDR3 is CASSQDPTATYEQYF. The DNA of the CDR3 is TGTGCCAGCAGCCAAGATCCGACGGCGACCTACGAGCAGTACTTC. The V and J genes are TRBV3-1 and TRBJ2-7; no clear D gene. Trimming cost V 0 bases and J 2 bases, with 11 bases left between them. Germline V gene lookup returns CDR1 LGHDT and CDR2 YNNKEL (reference sequence). The CDR3 is 15 residues long.

The rearrangement joins TRBV28 to TRBJ2-7, with 9 bases lining up with TRBD1. The V segment lost 6 bases and the J segment 6 bases; nucleotides outside the gene matches: 9. Germline V gene data show CDR1 as MDHEN and CDR2 as SYDVKM. The CDR3 runs to 14 residues. The CDR3 DNA is TGTGCCAGCAGGGCTCGGACAGGGGTCGCCGAGCAGTACTTC. Protein product: CASRARTGVAEQYF.

The rearrangement uses TRBV5-1 and TRBJ1-1, with 11 bases that match TRBD1. Germline CDR1 SGHRS, CDR2 YFSETQ. This CDR3 contains 14 residues. With 4 bases clipped from V and 7 bases from J, the junction kept 6 bases outside the gene matches. CDR3 coding DNA: TGCGCCAGCAGCAAGGCGGACAGGGGGCTTGAAGCTTTCTTT. It specifies CASSKADRGLEAFF.

There are many counts of this clonotype. V is TRBV30 and J is TRBJ2-1, with 7 bases lining up with TRBD2. Trimming took 2 bases from V and 0 from J; bases not matched to a gene: 7. Looked up from germline, CDR1 is GTSNPN and CDR2 is SVGIG (reference sequence). This CDR3 contains 16 residues. The chain's CDR3 is CAWSPTSLSSYNEQFF. The CDR3 region has the DNA TGTGCCTGGAGTCCGACTAGCCTGAGCTCCTACAATGAGCAGTTCTTC.

This clonotype was seen more than once but under ten times. The chain uses TRBV3-1 and TRBJ1-6, with 12 bases fitting TRBD1. V trimming: 4 bases; J trimming: 9 bases; junction bases outside the gene matches: 1. The germline gives CDR1 LGHDT, CDR2 YNNKEL (reference sequence). CDR3 length equals 14 residues. Written as DNA, the CDR3 is TGTGCCAGCAGCCGGGACAGGGGGCTTTCACCCCTCCACTTT. Its translation: CASSRDRGLSPLHF.

The gene calls are TRBV27 and TRBJ2-3; D is uncertain. The CDR3 covers 15 residues. V was shortened by 0 bases and J by 0 bases, with 7 bases between the two germline ends. Germline CDR1 reads MNHEY; CDR2 reads SMNVEV (reference sequence). CDR3 protein: CASSLSDTSTDTQYF. Here the CDR3 DNA reads TGTGCCAGCAGTTTATCGGATACTAGCACAGATACGCAGTATTTT.

This clonotype was seen many times. The chain uses TRBV12-3 or TRBV12-4 and TRBJ2-4, with D perhaps matching TRBD1 (5 bases). The CDR3 is 14 residues long. The V end lost 6 bases, the J end lost 3 bases, and 12 bases lay between the germline ends. The CDR3 region has the DNA TGTGCCAGCAGCCCCCCCAGGGACAAAAACATTCAGTACTTC. Amino acids: CASSPPRDKNIQYF.